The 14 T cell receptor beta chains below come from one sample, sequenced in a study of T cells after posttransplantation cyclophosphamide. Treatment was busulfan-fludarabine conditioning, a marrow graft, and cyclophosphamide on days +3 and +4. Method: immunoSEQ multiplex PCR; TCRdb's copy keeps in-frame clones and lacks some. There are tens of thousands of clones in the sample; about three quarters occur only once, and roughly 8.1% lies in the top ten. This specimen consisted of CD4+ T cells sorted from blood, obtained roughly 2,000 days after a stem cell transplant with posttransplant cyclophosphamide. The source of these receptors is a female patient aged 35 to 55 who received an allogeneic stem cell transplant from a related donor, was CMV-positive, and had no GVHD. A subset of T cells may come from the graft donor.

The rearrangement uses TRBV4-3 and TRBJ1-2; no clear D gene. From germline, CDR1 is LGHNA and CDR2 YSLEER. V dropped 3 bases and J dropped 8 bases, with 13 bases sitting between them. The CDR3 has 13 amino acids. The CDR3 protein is CASSHEGRRGYTF. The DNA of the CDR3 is TGCGCCAGCAGCCATGAGGGCCGGCGCGGCTACACCTTC.

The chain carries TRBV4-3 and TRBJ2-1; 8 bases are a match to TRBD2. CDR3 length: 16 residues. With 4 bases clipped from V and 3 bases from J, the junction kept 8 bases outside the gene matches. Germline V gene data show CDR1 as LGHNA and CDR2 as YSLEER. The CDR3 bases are TGCGCCAGCAGCCCCTCGGCGGGGGGCGACTACAATGAGCAGTTCTTC. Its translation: CASSPSAGGDYNEQFF.

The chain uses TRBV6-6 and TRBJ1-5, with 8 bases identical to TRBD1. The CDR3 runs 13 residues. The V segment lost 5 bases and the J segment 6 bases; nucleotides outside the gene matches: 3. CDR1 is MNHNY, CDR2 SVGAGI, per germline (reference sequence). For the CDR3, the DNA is TGTGCCAGCAGTCGACAGGGGAGTCAGCCCCAGCATTTT. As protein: CASSRQGSQPQHF.

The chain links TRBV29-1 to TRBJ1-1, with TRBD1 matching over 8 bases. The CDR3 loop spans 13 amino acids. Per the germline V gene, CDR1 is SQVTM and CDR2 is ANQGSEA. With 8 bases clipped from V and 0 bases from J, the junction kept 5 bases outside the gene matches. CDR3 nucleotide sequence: TGCAGCACAGGGACAGGTATGAACACTGAAGCTTTCTTT. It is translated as CSTGTGMNTEAFF.

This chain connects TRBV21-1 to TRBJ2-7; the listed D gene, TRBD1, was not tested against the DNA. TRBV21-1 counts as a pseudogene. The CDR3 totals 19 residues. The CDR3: CASSKKGAPAARETYEQYF. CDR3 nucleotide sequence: TGTGCCAGCAGCAAAAAGGGCGCCCCCGCGGCCAGGGAAACCTACGAGCAGTACTTC.

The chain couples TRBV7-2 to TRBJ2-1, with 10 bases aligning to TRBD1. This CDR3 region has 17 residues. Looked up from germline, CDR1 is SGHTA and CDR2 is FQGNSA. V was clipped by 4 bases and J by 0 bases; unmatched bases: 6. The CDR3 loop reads CASSSKTGGDSYNEQFF. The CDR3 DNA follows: TGTGCCAGCAGCTCAAAGACAGGGGGCGACTCCTACAATGAGCAGTTCTTC.

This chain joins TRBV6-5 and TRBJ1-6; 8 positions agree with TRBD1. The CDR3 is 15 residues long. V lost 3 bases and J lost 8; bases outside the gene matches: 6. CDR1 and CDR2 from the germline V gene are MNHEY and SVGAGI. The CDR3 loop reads CASSYTTGGYSPLHF. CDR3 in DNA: TGTGCCAGCAGTTATACAACAGGGGGTTATTCACCCCTCCACTTT.

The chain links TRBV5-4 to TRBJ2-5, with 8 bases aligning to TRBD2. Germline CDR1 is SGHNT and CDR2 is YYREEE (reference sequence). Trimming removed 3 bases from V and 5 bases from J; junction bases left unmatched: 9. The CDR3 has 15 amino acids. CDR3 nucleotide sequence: TGTGCCAGCAGCTCTTCGGGGGGGCCGGGTGAGACCCAGTACTTC. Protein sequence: CASSSSGGPGETQYF.

The CDR3 region is CASSPRDLDEQFF. CDR3 sequence (DNA): TGTGCCAGCAGCCCTCGGGACTTGGATGAGCAGTTCTTC. V is TRBV11-1 and J is TRBJ2-1; D possibly corresponds to TRBD2 (6 bases). The CDR3 is 13 residues long. CDR1 is SGHAT and CDR2 is FQDESV in the germline V gene (reference sequence). Trimming removed 5 bases at V and 8 bases at J, with 13 bases between.

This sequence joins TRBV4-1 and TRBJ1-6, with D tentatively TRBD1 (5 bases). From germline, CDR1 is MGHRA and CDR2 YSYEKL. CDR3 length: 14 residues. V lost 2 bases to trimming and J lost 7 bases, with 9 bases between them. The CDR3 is CASSQPGGNSPLHF. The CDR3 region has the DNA TGCGCCAGCAGCCAACCGGGGGGAAATTCACCCCTCCACTTT.

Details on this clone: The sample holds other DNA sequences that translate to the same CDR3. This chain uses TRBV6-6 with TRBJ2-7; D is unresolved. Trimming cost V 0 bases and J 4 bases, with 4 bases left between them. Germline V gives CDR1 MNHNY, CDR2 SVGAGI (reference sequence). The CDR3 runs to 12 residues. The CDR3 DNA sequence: TGTGCCAGCAGTTACTCGTCGTACGAGCAGTACTTC. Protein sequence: CASSYSSYEQYF.

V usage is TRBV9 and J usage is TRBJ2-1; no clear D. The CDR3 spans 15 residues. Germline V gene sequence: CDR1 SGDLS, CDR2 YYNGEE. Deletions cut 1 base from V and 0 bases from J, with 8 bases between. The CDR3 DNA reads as TGTGCCAGCAGCGTAATCTCTCGCTCCTACAATGAGCAGTTCTTC. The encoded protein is CASSVISRSYNEQFF. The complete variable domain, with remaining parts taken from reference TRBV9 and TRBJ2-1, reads DSGVTQTPKHLITATGQRVTLRCSPRSGDLSVYWYQQSLDQGLQFLIQYYNGEERAKGNILERFSAQQFPDLHSELNLSSLELGDSALYFCASSVISRSYNEQFFGPGTRLTVL.

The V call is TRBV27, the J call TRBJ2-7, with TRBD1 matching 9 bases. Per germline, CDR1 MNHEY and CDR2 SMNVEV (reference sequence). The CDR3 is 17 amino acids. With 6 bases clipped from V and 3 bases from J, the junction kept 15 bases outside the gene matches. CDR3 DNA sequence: TGTGCCAGCAGCCAACGTGGGACAGGGCAATGGAACTACGAGCAGTACTTC. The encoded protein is CASSQRGTGQWNYEQYF.

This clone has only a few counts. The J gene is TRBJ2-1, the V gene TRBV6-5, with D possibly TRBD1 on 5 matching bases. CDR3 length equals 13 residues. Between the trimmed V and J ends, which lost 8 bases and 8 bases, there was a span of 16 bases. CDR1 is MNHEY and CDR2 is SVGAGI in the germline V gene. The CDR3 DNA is TGTGCCAGCCACAGGTCTCGAAGAGATGAGCAGTTCTTC. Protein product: CASHRSRRDEQFF.